This passage covers 30 T cell receptor beta chains from one sample sequenced in a study of patients and donors after allogeneic stem cell transplantation. TCRdb itself ran the RT-PCR reads through MiXCR, one entry per CDR3 protein. The profile shows about 200,000 distinct CDR3 sequences, 35% to 50% of them singletons. The source material was blood, either unsorted or a sorted T cell fraction (not recorded which). The origin of the receptors is a human donor who was either an allogeneic HSCT recipient or a stem cell or donor lymphocyte infusion donor (not recorded which). It is not recorded whose cells these are; they may come from a transplant donor.

The chain combines TRBV29-1 with TRBJ1-2, with TRBD1 identical over 12 bases. V dropped 4 bases and J dropped 3; count of bases not matched to a gene: 18. The germline CDR1 and CDR2 sequences are SQVTM and ANQGSEA. CDR3 length equals 19 residues. CDR3 protein: CSVGPQGQGAFDGDYGYTF. CDR3 sequence (DNA): TGCAGCGTTGGGCCCCAGGGACAGGGGGCTTTCGATGGAGACTATGGCTACACCTTC.

The chain employs TRBV7-2 and TRBJ1-5, with D tentatively TRBD1 (5 bases). The length of the CDR3 is 17 residues. Germline-derived CDR1 and CDR2 are SGHTA and FQGNSA. Trimming stripped 1 base from V and 0 bases from J, with 13 bases between. The CDR3: CASSLEDIRLSNQPQHF. DNA of the CDR3: TGTGCCAGCAGCTTAGAGGACATCCGTCTTAGCAATCAGCCCCAGCATTTT.

This clonotype occurred a few times. The rearrangement joins TRBV12-3 or TRBV12-4 to TRBJ2-1; 12 bases are shared with TRBD2. Trimming at V came to 1 base and at J to 9 bases, leaving 10 bases not matched to a gene. This CDR3 is built from 17 residues. CDR3 sequence: CASSLGASGRALSEQFF. In DNA form, the CDR3 reads TGTGCCAGCAGTTTAGGGGCTAGCGGGAGGGCCCTCAGTGAGCAGTTCTTC.

V and J are TRBV6-4 and TRBJ2-3; tentatively, D is TRBD1 or TRBD2 (6 bases each). V was cut by 5 bases and J by 6 bases, with 21 bases left in between. Germline lookup yields CDR1 MRHNA and CDR2 SNTAGT. The CDR3 consists of 16 residues. Here the CDR3 reads CASSLSPGAPMDTQYF. The CDR3 bases are TGTGCCAGCAGTCTCTCTCCGGGGGCCCCTATGGATACGCAGTATTTT.

The chain combines TRBV5-1 with TRBJ2-5; no firm D call. The ends were cut back, 2 bases at V and 5 bases at J, with 10 bases in the middle. CDR3 length: 13 residues. Germline V gene data show CDR1 as SGHRS and CDR2 as YFSETQ. CDR3 DNA sequence: TGCGCCAGCAGCTTAGTTAATCGGGAGACCCAGTACTTC. Encoded protein: CASSLVNRETQYF.

The chain combines TRBV15 with TRBJ2-7; D possibly corresponds to TRBD2 (5 bases). Germline V gene lookup returns CDR1 LNHNV and CDR2 YYDKDF (reference sequence). This CDR3 contains 14 residues. With 3 bases removed from V and 3 bases from J, the gap between germline ends came to 12 bases. CDR3 sequence: CATSSVGNSYEQYF. The DNA of the CDR3 is TGTGCCACCAGCAGTGTCGGGAACAGCTACGAGCAGTACTTC.

The chain has TRBV12-3 or TRBV12-4 and TRBJ2-7; D is possibly TRBD1 (5 bases). The CDR3 loop spans 14 amino acids. The V end lost 6 bases, the J end lost 6 bases, and 18 bases lay between the germline ends. DNA of the CDR3: TGTGCCAGCAGCTTTGGGGCCCGACCTCCCGAGCAGTACTTC. It is translated as CASSFGARPPEQYF.

The V and J genes are TRBV9 and TRBJ1-5; tentatively, D is TRBD1 (5 bases). From germline, CDR1 is SGDLS and CDR2 YYNGEE. This CDR3 region has 14 residues. Trimming removed 3 bases from V and 0 bases from J, with 7 bases in between. CDR3 sequence reads: CASSGDSSNQPQHF. CDR3 in DNA: TGTGCCAGCAGCGGCGACAGTAGCAATCAGCCCCAGCATTTT.

A few counts support this clonotype. This rearrangement joins TRBV12-3 or TRBV12-4 to TRBJ2-3, with 10 positions matching TRBD2. The CDR3 extends over 15 amino acids. With V trimmed by 8 bases and J by 6 bases, 11 bases remained unmatched. This CDR3 is CASQGVAGGRDTQYF. CDR3 in DNA: TGTGCCAGCCAGGGGGTAGCGGGAGGCCGGGATACGCAGTATTTT.

The CDR3 DNA is TGCAGTGCTAGCCCGACAGGGTACAGTCAGCCCCAGCATTTT. Translated, it gives CSASPTGYSQPQHF. The V gene is TRBV20-1, the J gene TRBJ1-5, with 7 bases lining up with TRBD1. J was trimmed by 6 bases and V by 3 bases; bases with no gene match: 8. Germline V gene sequence: CDR1 DFQATT, CDR2 SNEGSKA (reference sequence). The CDR3 length is 14 residues.

The V call is TRBV4-3, the J call TRBJ1-2; D is ambiguous. The CDR3 is 16 amino acids. Germline V lookup: CDR1 LGHNA, CDR2 YSLEER. Trimming removed 0 bases at V and 0 bases at J, with 11 bases between. The CDR3 spells CASSQDRAPANYGYTF. As DNA, the CDR3 is TGCGCCAGCAGCCAAGATCGGGCCCCAGCTAACTATGGCTACACCTTC.

This clonotype has more than one count but fewer than ten. The chain combines TRBV9 with TRBJ2-1, with D perhaps TRBD2 (5 bases). Trimming stripped 4 bases from V and 2 bases from J, with 13 bases between. The CDR3 sequence is 15 residues long. Germline V lookup: CDR1 SGDLS, CDR2 YYNGEE. CDR3 in amino acids: CASSHSETTYNEQFF. The CDR3, as DNA: TGTGCCAGCAGCCATAGCGAGACTACCTACAATGAGCAGTTCTTC.

This clonotype showed up just a few times. The rearrangement uses TRBV7-2 and TRBJ2-1, with TRBD2 matching over 14 bases. Trimming cost V 1 base and J 6 bases; bases outside gene matches: 5. CDR1 and CDR2 from the germline V gene are SGHTA and FQGNSA. The CDR3 loop spans 17 amino acids. CDR3 sequence reads: CASSLDGTSGSPNEQFF. CDR3 nucleotide sequence: TGTGCCAGCAGCTTAGACGGGACTAGCGGGAGTCCCAATGAGCAGTTCTTC.

This rearrangement joins TRBV20-1 to TRBJ1-5; 7 bases are a match to TRBD1. The germline CDR1 and CDR2 sequences are DFQATT and SNEGSKA (reference sequence). The CDR3 covers 13 residues. V shed 6 bases, J shed 5 bases, and the junction held 7 bases outside the gene matches. The DNA of the CDR3 is TGCAGTGCGTCCGGGCAGGGGGATCAGCCCCAGCATTTT. It specifies CSASGQGDQPQHF.

The chain links TRBV7-9 to TRBJ2-7; 8 bases match TRBD1. Germline trimming cut 5 bases from V and 1 base from J; bases unmatched to any gene: 4. The germline V gene encodes CDR1 SEHNR and CDR2 FQNEAQ (reference sequence). The CDR3 is 14 amino acids. DNA of the CDR3: TGTGCCAGCAGCCCGACAGGGGAATCCTACGAGCAGTACTTC. Encoded protein: CASSPTGESYEQYF. The full variable domain, in which reference TRBV7-9 and TRBJ2-7 provide the parts outside the CDR3, is DTGVSQNPRHKITKRGQNVTFRCDPISEHNRLYWYRQTLGQGPEFLTYFQNEAQLEKSRLLSDRFSAERPKGSFSTLEIQRTEQGDSAMYLCASSPTGESYEQYFGPGTRLTVT.

This clonotype was seen a few times. This sequence joins TRBV25-1 and TRBJ1-6; D gene unclear. This CDR3 has 12 residues. With 1 base removed from V and 10 bases from J, the gap between germline ends came to 5 bases. Looked up from germline, CDR1 is MGHDK and CDR2 is SYGVNS. CDR3 DNA sequence: TGTGCCAGCAGTGAATGGAGGTCACCCCTCCACTTT. This gives the protein CASSEWRSPLHF.

CDR3 sequence: CASSFGPTTEAFF. DNA for the CDR3: TGTGCCAGCAGCTTCGGACCGACCACTGAAGCTTTCTTT. V usage is TRBV7-8 and J usage is TRBJ1-1, with D unclear. Germline V gene lookup returns CDR1 SGHVS and CDR2 FQNEAQ. Trimming stripped 3 bases from V and 4 bases from J, with 9 bases between. CDR3 length: 13 residues.

The chain carries TRBV18 and TRBJ2-7, with D possibly matching TRBD1 (6 bases). V shed 0 bases and J shed 3 bases, with 9 bases lying between them. Germline loops: CDR1 KGHSH, CDR2 LQKENI. The CDR3 is 14 residues long. CDR3 amino acids: CASSPPDSYYEQYF. DNA for the CDR3: TGTGCCAGCTCACCACCGGACAGCTACTACGAGCAGTACTTC.

This chain links TRBV12-3 or TRBV12-4 with TRBJ1-1, with D possibly TRBD1 on 6 matching bases. Trimming took 3 bases from V and 3 from J, leaving 17 bases between them. This CDR3 is built from 16 residues. Here the CDR3 DNA reads TGTGCCAGCAGTTTTGTAACAGGGTATGGGGACACTGAAGCTTTCTTT. As protein: CASSFVTGYGDTEAFF.

The chain recombines TRBV9 with TRBJ1-1; a weak D match, TRBD1 (5 bases). CDR3 length: 15 residues. V was clipped by 0 bases and J by 4 bases, with 13 bases between them. The germline V gene encodes CDR1 SGDLS and CDR2 YYNGEE. CDR3 coding DNA: TGTGCCAGCAGCGTAGTAGGGGATGGCCCCACTGAAGCTTTCTTT. Translated, it gives CASSVVGDGPTEAFF.

The V call is TRBV3-1, the J call TRBJ2-1, with 11 bases that match TRBD2. The CDR3 has 16 residues. V dropped 0 bases and J dropped 14; count of bases not matched to a gene: 12. In germline, CDR1 is LGHDT, CDR2 YNNKEL (reference sequence). CDR3 bases: TGTGCCAGCAGCCAAGATCGACTAGCGGGAATGCCGATGGAGTTCTTC. This sequence encodes CASSQDRLAGMPMEFF.

This clonotype was counted a few times. V is TRBV7-8 and J is TRBJ1-1, with TRBD1 identical over 8 bases. The junction had 9 bases not matched to a gene; V was cut back by 6 bases and J by 3 bases. Germline V gives CDR1 SGHVS, CDR2 FQNEAQ. CDR3 length: 15 amino acids. CDR3 nucleotides: TGTGCCAGCAGAAGTCAGGGGGCCGGGGACACTGAAGCTTTCTTT. It translates to CASRSQGAGDTEAFF.

For the CDR3, the DNA is TGTGCCAGCAGCCCCTCGGTGTGGGGCAATGAGCAGTTCTTC. Translating gives CASSPSVWGNEQFF. This sequence joins TRBV11-2 and TRBJ2-1; D is undetermined. The V gene's germline CDR1 is SGHAT and CDR2 FQNNGV. Deletions cut 5 bases from V and 6 bases from J, with 14 bases between. CDR3 length: 14 amino acids.

This clonotype turned up a few times. The gene calls are TRBV5-6 and TRBJ1-1; 8 nucleotides agree with TRBD1. J gave up 6 bases and V 3 bases, and 10 bases lay outside the gene matches. The length of the CDR3 is 15 residues. Germline CDR1 SGHDT, CDR2 YYEEEE. The CDR3 bases are TGTGCCAGCAGCTCCTTTGGACAGGGTAAGCCTGAAGCTTTCTTT. Encoded protein: CASSSFGQGKPEAFF. Complete variable domain (other parts from reference TRBV5-6 and TRBJ1-1): DAGVTQSPTHLIKTRGQQVTLRCSPKSGHDTVSWYQQALGQGPQFIFQYYEEEERQRGNFPDRFSGHQFPNYSSELNVNALLLGDSALYLCASSSFGQGKPEAFFGQGTRLTVV.

As for this clonotype: An end of the junction differs from the germline gene, which may be a read error. The chain couples TRBV28 to TRBJ1-2; possible D gene TRBD1, 5 bases. The germline V gene has CDR1 MDHEN and CDR2 SYDVKM. CDR3 length: 13 residues. The CDR3 sequence is CASRGRRGYDYTF. The CDR3 DNA follows: TGTGCCAGCAGGGGTAGGCGGGGCTATGACTACACCTTC.

This clonotype has just a few counts. The chain links TRBV29-1 to TRBJ2-5; 8 nucleotides match TRBD1. This CDR3 has 13 amino acids. Germline CDR1 is SQVTM and CDR2 is ANQGSEA. The V and J ends lost 4 bases and 5 bases, in that order; junction bases with no gene match: 6. The CDR3 coding sequence is TGCAGCGTTGGTTCAGGGGGCGTGGAGACCCAGTACTTC. The encoded protein is CSVGSGGVETQYF.

The CDR3 protein is CASNMEPSNQPQHF. CDR3 DNA: TGTGCCAGCAACATGGAGCCTAGCAATCAGCCCCAGCATTTT. This chain uses TRBV7-2 with TRBJ1-5; no firm D call. V was shortened by 7 bases and J by 0 bases, with 10 bases between the two germline ends. CDR1 and CDR2 from the germline V gene are SGHTA and FQGNSA. The CDR3 consists of 14 residues.

This clonotype occurred once. The V call is TRBV13, the J call TRBJ1-1; D call uncertain. The CDR3 extends over 15 amino acids. CDR1 is PRHDT and CDR2 is FYEKMQ in the germline V gene (reference sequence). V was shortened by 3 bases and J by 3 bases, with 14 bases between the two germline ends. The CDR3: CASSFFDREDTEAFF. The DNA of the CDR3 is TGTGCCAGCAGCTTTTTCGACCGTGAGGACACTGAAGCTTTCTTT.

The rearrangement uses TRBV9 and TRBJ1-2; D gene uncertain. The CDR3 is 14 amino acids. Germline loops: CDR1 SGDLS, CDR2 YYNGEE. V was shortened by 4 bases and J by 1 base, with 11 bases between the two germline ends. Written as DNA, the CDR3 is TGTGCCAGCAGCCCAAGGTGGGATAACTATGGCTACACCTTC. Amino acid sequence: CASSPRWDNYGYTF.

J is TRBJ2-7 and V is TRBV29-1; D assignment may be TRBD1 or TRBD2 (6 bases each). Looked up from germline, CDR1 is SQVTM and CDR2 is ANQGSEA. The V end lost 5 bases, the J end lost 2 bases, and 19 bases lay between the germline ends. CDR3 length equals 15 residues. CDR3 amino acids: CSVSLGGTPTYEQYF. The CDR3 DNA reads as TGCAGCGTTAGCTTAGGCGGGACACCGACCTACGAGCAGTACTTC.